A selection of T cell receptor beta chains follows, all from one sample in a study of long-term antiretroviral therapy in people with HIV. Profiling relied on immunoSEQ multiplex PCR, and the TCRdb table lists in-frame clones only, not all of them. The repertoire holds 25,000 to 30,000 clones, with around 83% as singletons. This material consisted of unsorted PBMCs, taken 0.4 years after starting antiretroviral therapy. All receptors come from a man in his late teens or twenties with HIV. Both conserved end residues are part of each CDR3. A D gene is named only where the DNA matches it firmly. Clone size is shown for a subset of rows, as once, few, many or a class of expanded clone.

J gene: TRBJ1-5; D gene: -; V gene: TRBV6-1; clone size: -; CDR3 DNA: TGTGCCAGCACCAACAAGGCGAGCCTTTTGCCCCAGCATTTT; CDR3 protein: CASTNKASLLPQHF
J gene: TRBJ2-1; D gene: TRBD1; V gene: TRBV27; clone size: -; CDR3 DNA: TGTGCCAGCAGTCCCGGGACAGGGAGAGGGATTGAGCAGTTCTTC; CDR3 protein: CASSPGTGRGIEQFF
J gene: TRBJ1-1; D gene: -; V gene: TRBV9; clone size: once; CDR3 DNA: TGTGCCAGCAGCGTAGTGCGGGGTCCCTTGAACACTGAAGCTTTCTTT; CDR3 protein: CASSVVRGPLNTEAFF
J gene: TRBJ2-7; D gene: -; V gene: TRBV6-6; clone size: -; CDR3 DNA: TGTGCCAGCAGTCCCCGCGGCTACGAGCAGTACTTC; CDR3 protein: CASSPRGYEQYF
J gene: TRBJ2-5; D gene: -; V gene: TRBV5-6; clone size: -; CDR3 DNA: TGTGCCAGCAGCTCGAATGATTGGGCAGGGTCAGAGACCCAGTACTTC; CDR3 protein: CASSSNDWAGSETQYF
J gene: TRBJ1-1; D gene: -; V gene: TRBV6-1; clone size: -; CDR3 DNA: TGTGCCAGCAGTGAAGTAGGGGAAGCTTTCTTT; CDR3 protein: CASSEVGEAFF
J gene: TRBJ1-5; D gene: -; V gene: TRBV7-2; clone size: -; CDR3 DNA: TGTGCCAGCAGCTTAGAAGGCAGAGGATATAGCAATCAGCCCCAGCATTTT; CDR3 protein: CASSLEGRGYSNQPQHF
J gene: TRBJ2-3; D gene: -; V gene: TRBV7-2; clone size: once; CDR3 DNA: TGTGCCAGCAGCTTAGGTTTAAGACAGGGCACAGATACGCAGTATTTT; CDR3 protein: CASSLGLRQGTDTQYF
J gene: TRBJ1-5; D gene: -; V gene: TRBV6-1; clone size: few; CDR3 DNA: TGTGCCAGCAGTGAGGACCAGGGCAAACTTCAGCCCCAGCATTTT; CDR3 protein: CASSEDQGKLQPQHF
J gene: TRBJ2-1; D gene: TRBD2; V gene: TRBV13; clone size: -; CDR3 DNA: TGTGCCAGCAGCTCCCGCGGACTAGCGGGAGGATATGAGCAGTTCTTC; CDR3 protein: CASSSRGLAGGYEQFF
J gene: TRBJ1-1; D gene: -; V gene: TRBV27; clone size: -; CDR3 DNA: TGTGCCAGCAGTTTATCAGGATACACTGAAGCTTTCTTT; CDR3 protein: CASSLSGYTEAFF
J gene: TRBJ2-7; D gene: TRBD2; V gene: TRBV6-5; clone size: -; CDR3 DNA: TGTGCCAGCAGTTACCGGGGGGGGGCCGAGCAGTACTTC; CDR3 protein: CASSYRGGAEQYF
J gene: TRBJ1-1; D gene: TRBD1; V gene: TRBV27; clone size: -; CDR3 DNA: TGTGCCAGCAGTTTATCAAGCAGGGGGGCCACTGAAGCTTTCTTT; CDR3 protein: CASSLSSRGATEAFF
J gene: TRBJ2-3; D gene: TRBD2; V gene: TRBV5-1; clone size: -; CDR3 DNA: TGCGCCAGCAGCTTTATTCCAGCGGGGGGAAACACAGATACGCAGTATTTT; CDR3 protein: CASSFIPAGGNTDTQYF
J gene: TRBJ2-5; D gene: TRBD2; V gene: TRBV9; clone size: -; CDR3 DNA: TGTGCCAGCAGCGTAGGGGGAGGGTATGAGACCCAGTACTTC; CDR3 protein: CASSVGGGYETQYF
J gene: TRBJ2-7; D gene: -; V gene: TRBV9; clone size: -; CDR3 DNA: TGTGCCAGCAGCGTGATCCCAACCTACGAGCAGTACTTC; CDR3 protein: CASSVIPTYEQYF
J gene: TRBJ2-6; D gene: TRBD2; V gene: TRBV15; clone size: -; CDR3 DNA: TGTGCCACCAGCAGAGAGAGTGCGGGAGTTGGGGCCAACGTCCTGACTTTC; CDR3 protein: CATSRESAGVGANVLTF
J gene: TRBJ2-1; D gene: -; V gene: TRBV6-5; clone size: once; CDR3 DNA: TGTGCCACCGGACAGAGCTCCTACAATGAGCAGTTCTTC; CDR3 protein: CATGQSSYNEQFF
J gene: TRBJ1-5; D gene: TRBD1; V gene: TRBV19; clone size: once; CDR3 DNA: TGTGCCAGTACCCTCTCAGGGGGCTATAGCAATCAGCCCCAGCATTTT; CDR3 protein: CASTLSGGYSNQPQHF
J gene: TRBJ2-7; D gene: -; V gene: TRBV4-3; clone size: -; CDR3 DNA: TGCGCCAGCAGCCAAGTAAGGAGCGCCTACGAGCAGTACTTC; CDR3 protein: CASSQVRSAYEQYF
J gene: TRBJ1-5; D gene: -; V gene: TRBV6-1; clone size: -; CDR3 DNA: TGTGCCAGCAGTGAAGCGCTCAGCCCAGGGGACTTCCGGCCCCAGCATTTT; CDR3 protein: CASSEALSPGDFRPQHF
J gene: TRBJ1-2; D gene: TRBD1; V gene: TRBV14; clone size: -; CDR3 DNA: TGTGCCAGCAGCCAAGGGGGGGACAGACCTCTATTCGGCTACACCTTC; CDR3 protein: CASSQGGDRPLFGYTF
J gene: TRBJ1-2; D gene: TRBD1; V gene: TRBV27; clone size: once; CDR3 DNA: TGTGCCAGCAGGACAGGGGAAGGTAATGGCTACACCTTC; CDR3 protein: CASRTGEGNGYTF
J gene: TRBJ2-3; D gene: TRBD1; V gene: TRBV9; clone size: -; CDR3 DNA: TGTGCCAGCAGCCCGACAGGGGGCTCAGATACGCAGTATTTT; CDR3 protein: CASSPTGGSDTQYF
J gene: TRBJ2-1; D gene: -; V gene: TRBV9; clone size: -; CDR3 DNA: TGTGCCAGCAGCCGAAGCGGAAGCAACAATGAGCAGTTCTTC; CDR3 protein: CASSRSGSNNEQFF
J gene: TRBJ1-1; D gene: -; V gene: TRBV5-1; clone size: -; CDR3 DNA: TGCGCCAGCAGCTTGCGGGGGACTGAAGCTTTCTTT; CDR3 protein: CASSLRGTEAFF
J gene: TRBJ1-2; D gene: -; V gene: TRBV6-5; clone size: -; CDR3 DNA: TGTGCCAGCAGTCTAGAAGAAGCTAACTATGGCTACACCTTC; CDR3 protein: CASSLEEANYGYTF
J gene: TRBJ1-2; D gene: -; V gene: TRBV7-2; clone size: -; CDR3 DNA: TGTGCCAGCAGCTTAGTTGGGAGGGGGGTTAACTATGGCTACACCTTC; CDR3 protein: CASSLVGRGVNYGYTF
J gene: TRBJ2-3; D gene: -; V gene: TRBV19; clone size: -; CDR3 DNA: TGTGCCAGTAGTTTCCGAGCGAGAGCTAGCACAGATACGCAGTATTTT; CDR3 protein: CASSFRARASTDTQYF
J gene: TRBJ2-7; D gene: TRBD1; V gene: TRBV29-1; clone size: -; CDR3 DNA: TGCAGCGGGGGACAGTCCTCCTACGAGCAGTACTTC; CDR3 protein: CSGGQSSYEQYF
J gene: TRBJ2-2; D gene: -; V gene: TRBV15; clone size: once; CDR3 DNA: TGTGCCACCAGCAGGCCGGGTGAGGGCACCGGGGAGCTGTTTTTT; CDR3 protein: CATSRPGEGTGELFF
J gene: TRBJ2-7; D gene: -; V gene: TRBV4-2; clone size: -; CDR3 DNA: TGTGCCAGCAGCCAACTTAGGCGCAACGAGCAGTACTTC; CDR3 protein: CASSQLRRNEQYF
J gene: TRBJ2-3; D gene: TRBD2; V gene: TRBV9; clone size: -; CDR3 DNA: TGTGCCAGCAGCGGTAGCGGGGGGGCGACAGATACGCAGTATTTT; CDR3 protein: CASSGSGGATDTQYF
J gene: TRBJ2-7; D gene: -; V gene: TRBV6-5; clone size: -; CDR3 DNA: TGTGCCAGCAGCTCCTTTCAGGGGCCGGGCTACGAGCAGTACTTC; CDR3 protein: CASSSFQGPGYEQYF
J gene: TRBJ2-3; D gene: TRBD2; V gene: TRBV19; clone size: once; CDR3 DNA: TGTGCCAGTAGTCCCTGGGGGAGCGGGGGGGTAAGCACAGATACGCAGTATTTT; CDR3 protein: CASSPWGSGGVSTDTQYF
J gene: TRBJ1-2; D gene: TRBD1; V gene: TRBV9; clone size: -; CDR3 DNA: TGTGCCAGCAGCGATCCAGGACAGGGGTCTTTCGGGGCTAACTATGGCTACACCTTC; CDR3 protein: CASSDPGQGSFGANYGYTF
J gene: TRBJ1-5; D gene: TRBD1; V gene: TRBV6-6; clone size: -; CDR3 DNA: TGTGCCAGCAGTTACGGAAGGGGGCAACAGCCCCAGCATTTT; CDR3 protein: CASSYGRGQQPQHF
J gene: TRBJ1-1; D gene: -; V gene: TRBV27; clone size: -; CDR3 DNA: TGTGCCAGCAGTTTAGGACGGAGCACTGAAGCTTTCTTT; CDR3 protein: CASSLGRSTEAFF
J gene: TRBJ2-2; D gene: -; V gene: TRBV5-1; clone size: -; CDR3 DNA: TGCGCCAGCAGCTGGGGTCAGGGGGAGCTGTTTTTT; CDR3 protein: CASSWGQGELFF
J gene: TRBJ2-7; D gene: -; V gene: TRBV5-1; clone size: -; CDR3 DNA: TGCGCCAGCGGGGAGGTAGGTTACGAGCAGTACTTC; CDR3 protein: CASGEVGYEQYF
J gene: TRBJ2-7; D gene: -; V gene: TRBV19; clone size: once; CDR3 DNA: TGTGCCAGTATCGGGAGCTCCTACGAGCAGTACTTC; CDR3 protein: CASIGSSYEQYF
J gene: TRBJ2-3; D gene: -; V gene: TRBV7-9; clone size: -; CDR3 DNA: TGTGCCAGCAGCTCGAGAAGGGCTAGCACAGATACGCAGTATTTT; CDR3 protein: CASSSRRASTDTQYF
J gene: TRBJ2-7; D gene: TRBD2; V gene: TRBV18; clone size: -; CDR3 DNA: TGTGCCAGCTCCACCTATGGTAGCGGGAGTTACGAGCAGTACTTC; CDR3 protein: CASSTYGSGSYEQYF
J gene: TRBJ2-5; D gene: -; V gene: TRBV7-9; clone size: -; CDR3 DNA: TGTGCCAGCAGCCTAGAGGGCAGTCAAGAGACCCAGTACTTC; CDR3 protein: CASSLEGSQETQYF
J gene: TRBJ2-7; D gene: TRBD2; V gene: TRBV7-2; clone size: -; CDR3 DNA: TGTGCCAGCAGCCCAGGGGTAGCGGGGGGATTCTACGAGCAGTACTTC; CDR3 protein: CASSPGVAGGFYEQYF
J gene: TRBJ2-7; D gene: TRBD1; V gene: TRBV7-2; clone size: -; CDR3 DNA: TGTGCCAGCAGCTTTTCCAGGGGGCTCTACGAGCAGTACTTC; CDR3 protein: CASSFSRGLYEQYF
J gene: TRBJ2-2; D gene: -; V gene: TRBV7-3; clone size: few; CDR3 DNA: TGTGCCAGCAGCCAAAAGTTGGGGGAGCTGTTTTTT; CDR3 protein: CASSQKLGELFF
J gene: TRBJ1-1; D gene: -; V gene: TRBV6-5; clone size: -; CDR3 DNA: TGTGCCAGCAGTTACATGAACACTGAAGCTTTCTTT; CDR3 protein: CASSYMNTEAFF